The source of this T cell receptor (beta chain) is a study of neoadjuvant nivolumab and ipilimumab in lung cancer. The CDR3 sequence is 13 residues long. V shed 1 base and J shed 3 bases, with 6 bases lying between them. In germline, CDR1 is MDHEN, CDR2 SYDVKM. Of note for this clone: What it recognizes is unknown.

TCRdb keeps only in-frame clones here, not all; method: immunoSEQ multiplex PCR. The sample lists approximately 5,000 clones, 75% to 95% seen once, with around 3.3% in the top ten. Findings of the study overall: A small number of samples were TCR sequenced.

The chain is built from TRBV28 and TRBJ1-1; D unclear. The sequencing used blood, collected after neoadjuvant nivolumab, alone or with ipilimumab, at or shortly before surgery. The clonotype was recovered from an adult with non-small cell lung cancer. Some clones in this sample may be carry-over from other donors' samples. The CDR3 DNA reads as TGTGCCAGCAGTTTATATAGGGACACTGAAGCTTTCTTT. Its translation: CASSLYRDTEAFF.